This T cell receptor (beta chain) is from a study of preoperative IRX-2 immunotherapy in early breast cancer. Clones were sequenced by immunoSEQ multiplex PCR, and TCRdb holds only the in-frame ones, with some missing. This sample yields fewer than 30,000 clones, of which around 90% are seen a single time; 9.8% belongs to the top ten. Specified treatment: preoperative locoregional IRX-2 cytokine immunotherapy. Samples came from a phase Ib trial of preoperative locoregional IRX-2 cytokine immunotherapy. Germline V gene sequence: CDR1 LNHNV, CDR2 YYDKDF (reference sequence). The CDR3 has 14 amino acids. Deletions cut 0 bases from V and 4 bases from J, with 9 bases between.

Sampling was conducted from a patient treated with IRX-2 immunotherapy. The sequence came from a human donor with breast cancer. The chain uses TRBV15 and TRBJ1-2, with D hard to call. DNA of the CDR3: TGTGCCACCAGCAGAGACGGCAGCCTCTATGGCTACACCTTC. Translating it yields CATSRDGSLYGYTF.